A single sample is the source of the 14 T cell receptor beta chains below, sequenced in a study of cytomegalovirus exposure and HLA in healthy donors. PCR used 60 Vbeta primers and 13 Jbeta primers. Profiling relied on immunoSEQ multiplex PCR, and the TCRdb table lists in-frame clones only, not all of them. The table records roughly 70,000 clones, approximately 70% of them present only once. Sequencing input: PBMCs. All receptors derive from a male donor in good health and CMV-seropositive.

The CDR3 protein is CASATSPGTEAFF. DNA for the CDR3: TGTGCCAGCGCCACCTCCCCGGGGACTGAAGCTTTCTTT. The gene calls are TRBV6-5 and TRBJ1-1; D is undetermined. Trimming took off 8 bases at V and 5 bases at J, with 15 bases between the two ends. The CDR3 length is 13 residues. CDR1 is MNHEY and CDR2 is SVGAGI in the germline V gene.

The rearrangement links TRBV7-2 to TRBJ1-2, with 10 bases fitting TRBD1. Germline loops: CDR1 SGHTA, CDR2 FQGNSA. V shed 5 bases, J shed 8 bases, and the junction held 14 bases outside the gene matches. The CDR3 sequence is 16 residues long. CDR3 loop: CASSRPGGQGREGYTF. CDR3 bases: TGTGCCAGCAGCCGGCCTGGGGGACAGGGGCGGGAGGGCTACACCTTC.

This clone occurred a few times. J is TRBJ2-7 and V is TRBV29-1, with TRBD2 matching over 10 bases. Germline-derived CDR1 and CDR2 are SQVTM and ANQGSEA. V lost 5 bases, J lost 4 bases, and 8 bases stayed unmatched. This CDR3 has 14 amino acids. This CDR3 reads CSVSPGLALYEQYF. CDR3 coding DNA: TGCAGCGTTTCCCCGGGACTAGCGCTTTACGAGCAGTACTTC.

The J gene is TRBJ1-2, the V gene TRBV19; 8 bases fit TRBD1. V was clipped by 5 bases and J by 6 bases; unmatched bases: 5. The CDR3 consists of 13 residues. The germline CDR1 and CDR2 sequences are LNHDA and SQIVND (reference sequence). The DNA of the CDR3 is TGTGCCAGTAGTCGGGTACAGGGGGATGGCTACACCTTC. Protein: CASSRVQGDGYTF. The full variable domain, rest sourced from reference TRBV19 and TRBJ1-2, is DGGITQSPKYLFRKEGQNVTLSCEQNLNHDAMYWYRQDPGQGLRLIYYSQIVNDFQKGDIAEGYSVSREKKESFPLTVTSAQKNPTAFYLCASSRVQGDGYTFGSGTRLTVV.

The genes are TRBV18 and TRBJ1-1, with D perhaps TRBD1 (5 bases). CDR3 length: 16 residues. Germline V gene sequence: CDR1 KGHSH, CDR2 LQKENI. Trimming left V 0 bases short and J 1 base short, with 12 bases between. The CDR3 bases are TGTGCCAGCTCACCACCGGGTCAGGGAAGGAACACTGAAGCTTTCTTT. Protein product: CASSPPGQGRNTEAFF.

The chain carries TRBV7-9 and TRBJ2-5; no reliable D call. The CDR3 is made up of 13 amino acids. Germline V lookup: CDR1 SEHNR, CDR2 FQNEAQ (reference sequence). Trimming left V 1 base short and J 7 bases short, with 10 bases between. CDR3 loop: CASSLEILGTQYF. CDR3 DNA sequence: TGTGCCAGCAGCTTAGAAATCCTAGGGACCCAGTACTTC.

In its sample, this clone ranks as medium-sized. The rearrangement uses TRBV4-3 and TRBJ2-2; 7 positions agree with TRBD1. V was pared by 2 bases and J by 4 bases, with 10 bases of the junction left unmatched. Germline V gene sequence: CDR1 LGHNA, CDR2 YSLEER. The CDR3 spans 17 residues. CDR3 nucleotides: TGCGCCAGCAGCCAATCCCCGAGTACAGGGGCCACCGGGGAGCTGTTTTTT. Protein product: CASSQSPSTGATGELFF.

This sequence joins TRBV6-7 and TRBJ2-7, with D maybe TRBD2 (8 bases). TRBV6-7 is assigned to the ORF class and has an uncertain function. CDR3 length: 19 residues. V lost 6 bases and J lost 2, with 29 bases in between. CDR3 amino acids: CASSHPYRGDGTRPYEQYF. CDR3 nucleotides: TGTGCCAGCAGCCACCCCTACAGGGGTGATGGGACTAGGCCCTACGAGCAGTACTTC.

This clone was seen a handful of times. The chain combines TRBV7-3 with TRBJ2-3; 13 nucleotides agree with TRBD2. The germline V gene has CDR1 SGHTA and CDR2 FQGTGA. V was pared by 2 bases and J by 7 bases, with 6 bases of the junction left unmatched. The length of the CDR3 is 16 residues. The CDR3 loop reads CASSLGLAGETNTQYF. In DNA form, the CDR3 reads TGTGCCAGCAGCTTAGGACTAGCGGGAGAGACGAATACGCAGTATTTT.

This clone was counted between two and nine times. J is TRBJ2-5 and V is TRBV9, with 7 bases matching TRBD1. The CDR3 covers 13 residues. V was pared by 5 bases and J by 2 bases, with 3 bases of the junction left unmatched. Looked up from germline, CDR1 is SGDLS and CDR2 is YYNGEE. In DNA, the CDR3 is TGTGCCAGCAGAGCCAGGGGGCAAGAGACCCAGTACTTC. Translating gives CASRARGQETQYF.

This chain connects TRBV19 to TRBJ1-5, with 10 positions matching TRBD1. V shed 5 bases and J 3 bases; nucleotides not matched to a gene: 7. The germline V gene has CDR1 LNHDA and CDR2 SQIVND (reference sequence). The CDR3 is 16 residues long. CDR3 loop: CASSAIGTGANQPQHF. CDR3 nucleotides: TGTGCCAGTAGTGCCATCGGGACAGGGGCCAATCAGCCCCAGCATTTT. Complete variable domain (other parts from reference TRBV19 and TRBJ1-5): DGGITQSPKYLFRKEGQNVTLSCEQNLNHDAMYWYRQDPGQGLRLIYYSQIVNDFQKGDIAEGYSVSREKKESFPLTVTSAQKNPTAFYLCASSAIGTGANQPQHFGDGTRLSIL.

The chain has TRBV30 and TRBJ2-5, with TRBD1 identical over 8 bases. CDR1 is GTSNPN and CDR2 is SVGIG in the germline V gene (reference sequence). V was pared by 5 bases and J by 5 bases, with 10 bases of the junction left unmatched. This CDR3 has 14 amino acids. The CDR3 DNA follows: TGTGCCTGGCTTGGACAGGGTAGGCGGGAGACCCAGTACTTC. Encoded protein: CAWLGQGRRETQYF.

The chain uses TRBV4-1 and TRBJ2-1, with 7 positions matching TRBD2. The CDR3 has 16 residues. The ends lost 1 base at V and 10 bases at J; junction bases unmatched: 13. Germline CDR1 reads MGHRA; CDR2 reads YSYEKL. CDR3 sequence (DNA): TGCGCCAGCAGCCAAGTGGAGGGAGGGCCTGATTGGGAGCAGTTCTTC. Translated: CASSQVEGGPDWEQFF.

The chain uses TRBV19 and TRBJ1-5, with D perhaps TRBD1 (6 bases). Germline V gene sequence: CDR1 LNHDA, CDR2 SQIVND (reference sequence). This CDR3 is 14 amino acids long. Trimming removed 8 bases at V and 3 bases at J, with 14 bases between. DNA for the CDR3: TGTGCCAGTGAGTCACAGGGACACAATCAGCCCCAGCATTTT. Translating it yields CASESQGHNQPQHF.